These 20 T cell receptor beta chains came from one sample sequenced in a study of blood T cell repertoires in COVID-19. Generated by immunoSEQ multiplex PCR, the TCRdb table keeps only in-frame clones and is missing some. The table shows more than 95,000 clones, with 89% occurring only once. Sequenced input: peripheral blood. Receptors originate from a woman older than 75 in a cohort sampled during active COVID-19.

This chain connects TRBV6-5 to TRBJ1-1; D gene unclear. The CDR3 sequence is 13 residues long. Germline-derived CDR1 and CDR2 are MNHEY and SVGAGI. Trimming removed 6 bases at V and 4 bases at J, with 12 bases between. CDR3 residues: CASSGGRSTEAFF. CDR3 DNA sequence: TGTGCCAGCAGCGGAGGCCGGAGCACTGAAGCTTTCTTT.

This clone has just a few counts. This chain joins TRBV28 and TRBJ2-7, with TRBD1 matching 10 bases. Looked up from germline, CDR1 is MDHEN and CDR2 is SYDVKM. This CDR3 has 17 residues. V shed 4 bases and J 4 bases; nucleotides not matched to a gene: 13. CDR3 DNA: TGTGCCAGCAGTTCTCCGGGACAGGGGACGAAATCGTACGAGCAGTACTTC. Its translation is CASSSPGQGTKSYEQYF.

The genes are TRBV2 and TRBJ2-2; 8 nucleotides match TRBD2. The V gene end was trimmed by 5 bases and the J gene end by 4 bases; junction bases not matched to a gene: 3. This CDR3 comprises 14 residues. CDR1 SNHLY and CDR2 FYNNEI come from the germline V gene. CDR3 region: CASSSGSSTGELFF. Written as DNA, the CDR3 is TGTGCCAGCAGTAGCGGGAGCAGCACCGGGGAGCTGTTTTTT.

A single count supports this clone. The chain recombines TRBV5-6 with TRBJ2-7; 8 bases line up with TRBD2. V lost 4 bases and J lost 4; bases outside the gene matches: 13. The CDR3 has 16 residues. Germline-derived CDR1 and CDR2 are SGHDT and YYEEEE. CDR3 in DNA: TGTGCCAGCAGCCGCTGGTCATGGACTAGCCTATACGAGCAGTACTTC. As protein: CASSRWSWTSLYEQYF.

V is TRBV24-1 and J is TRBJ2-1; possible D gene TRBD2, 6 bases. The CDR3 spans 16 residues. The V end lost 4 bases, the J end lost 6 bases, and 18 bases lay between the germline ends. Germline V gene data show CDR1 as KGHDR and CDR2 as SFDVKD. This CDR3 reads CATSDRSLTSTNEQFF. The CDR3 region has the DNA TGTGCCACCAGTGACCGATCCTTGACTAGTACCAATGAGCAGTTCTTC.

V is TRBV28 and J is TRBJ1-6, with a tentative D call TRBD1 (5 bases). V was pared by 7 bases and J by 4 bases, with 11 bases between. The CDR3 covers 14 residues. The germline V gene encodes CDR1 MDHEN and CDR2 SYDVKM. The CDR3: CASIPGGYNSPLHF. Here the CDR3 DNA reads TGTGCCAGCATCCCCGGGGGATATAATTCACCCCTCCACTTT.

This chain uses TRBV6-1 with TRBJ1-2, with D unclear. Trimming left V 2 bases short and J 1 base short, with 5 bases between. CDR3 length: 13 amino acids. Germline V gene sequence: CDR1 MNHNS, CDR2 SASEGT. The CDR3 DNA is TGTGCCAGCAGTGAATCCCATAACTATGGCTACACCTTC. The encoded protein is CASSESHNYGYTF.

The chain uses TRBV29-1 and TRBJ1-1; D gene uncertain. Germline V gene data show CDR1 as SQVTM and CDR2 as ANQGSEA. The CDR3 has 13 amino acids. With 6 bases removed from V and 6 bases from J, the gap between germline ends came to 17 bases. In DNA form, the CDR3 reads TGCAGCGTGGCCACTATACTTTTAGCTGAAGCTTTCTTT. This gives the protein CSVATILLAEAFF.

V gene TRBV30 combines with J gene TRBJ2-2; 8 nucleotides agree with TRBD1. CDR3 length: 14 amino acids. The V gene's germline CDR1 is GTSNPN and CDR2 SVGIG (reference sequence). Trimming at V came to 5 bases and at J to 0 bases, leaving 2 bases not matched to a gene. The CDR3 sequence is CAWGQGSNTGELFF. Written as DNA, the CDR3 is TGTGCCTGGGGACAGGGTTCGAACACCGGGGAGCTGTTTTTT.

The chain links TRBV18 to TRBJ2-7; 11 nucleotides agree with TRBD1. The CDR3 sequence is 16 residues long. CDR1 and CDR2 (germline): KGHSH, LQKENI. The junction had 9 bases not matched to a gene; V was cut back by 3 bases and J by 5 bases. CDR3 DNA sequence: TGTGCCAGCTCACCCCAGGGACAGGGGGTAATTCACGAGCAGTACTTC. It encodes CASSPQGQGVIHEQYF.

The chain recombines TRBV5-4 with TRBJ2-5, with D possibly being TRBD2 (6 bases). The germline V gene encodes CDR1 SGHNT and CDR2 YYREEE (reference sequence). The V end lost 0 bases, the J end lost 5 bases, and 8 bases lay between the germline ends. The CDR3 totals 13 residues. CDR3 sequence (DNA): TGTGCCAGCAGCTTGGCCCGGGGGGAGACCCAGTACTTC. Amino acid sequence: CASSLARGETQYF.

The DNA for the CDR3 is TGTGCCAGCAGTGACTCGGGAACGAACACCGGGGAGCTGTTTTTT. It yields the protein CASSDSGTNTGELFF. The V gene is TRBV25-1, the J gene TRBJ2-2; tentatively, D is TRBD2 (5 bases). The V and J ends lost 3 bases and 0 bases respectively, with 8 bases between them. Germline V gene data show CDR1 as MGHDK and CDR2 as SYGVNS. The length of the CDR3 is 15 residues.

The gene calls are TRBV5-1 and TRBJ1-1; D possibly corresponds to TRBD1 (5 bases). The V gene lost 0 bases and the J gene lost 3 bases, with 12 bases spanning the gap. The CDR3 contains 15 residues. CDR1 and CDR2 from the germline V gene are SGHRS and YFSETQ. CDR3 coding DNA: TGCGCCAGCAGCTTGGGGGTCACAGGTTACACTGAAGCTTTCTTT. Translated, it gives CASSLGVTGYTEAFF.

The chain links TRBV2 to TRBJ1-5; D not resolved. The CDR3 runs 15 residues. Trimming pared 3 bases from V and 3 bases from J, leaving 12 bases between. Germline CDR1 is SNHLY and CDR2 is FYNNEI. The CDR3 DNA sequence: TGTGCCAGCAGTGACATCCAGGTTAACAATCAGCCCCAGCATTTT. As protein: CASSDIQVNNQPQHF.

This chain connects TRBV28 to TRBJ2-7; no definite D call. CDR1 is MDHEN, CDR2 SYDVKM, per germline. V dropped 5 bases and J dropped 3 bases, with 5 bases sitting between them. This CDR3 spans 11 amino acids. The CDR3 loop reads CASSNIYEQYF. The CDR3 nucleotides are TGTGCCAGCAGTAATATCTACGAGCAGTACTTC.

V usage is TRBV28 and J usage is TRBJ1-2; 7 bases are a match to TRBD1. The CDR3 sequence is 15 residues long. The trim removed 5 bases at V and 2 bases at J, leaving 8 bases unmatched. Per germline, CDR1 MDHEN and CDR2 SYDVKM. Here the CDR3 DNA reads TGTGCCAGCAGTAAGCCGGGCAGGGGGAACTATGGCTACACCTTC. Translating gives CASSKPGRGNYGYTF.

The chain joins TRBV28 to TRBJ2-3; D is unclear. Between the trimmed V and J ends, which lost 2 bases and 0 bases, there was a span of 3 bases. CDR3 length: 13 amino acids. Germline-derived CDR1 and CDR2 are MDHEN and SYDVKM. CDR3 residues: CASSLRSTDTQYF. Written as DNA, the CDR3 is TGTGCCAGCAGTTTACGGAGCACAGATACGCAGTATTTT. The full variable domain, rest sourced from reference TRBV28 and TRBJ2-3, is DVKVTQSSRYLVKRTGEKVFLECVQDMDHENMFWYRQDPGLGLRLIYFSYDVKMKEKGDIPEGYSVSREKKERFSLILESASTNQTSMYLCASSLRSTDTQYFGPGTRLTVL.

V gene TRBV12-3 or TRBV12-4 combines with J gene TRBJ2-3; D call uncertain. CDR3 size: 11 residues. V was clipped by 2 bases and J by 10 bases, with 7 bases between them. As DNA, the CDR3 is TGTGCCAGCAGTTTAACCAGCGCGCAGTATTTT. Translating gives CASSLTSAQYF.

The rearrangement joins TRBV4-2 to TRBJ2-2; a weak D match, TRBD2 (6 bases). CDR1 is LGHNA and CDR2 is YNFKEQ in the germline V gene. Trimming cost V 0 bases and J 5 bases, with 7 bases left between them. CDR3 size: 14 residues. The CDR3 sequence is CASSQDGGTGELFF. The CDR3 DNA is TGTGCCAGCAGCCAAGATGGAGGGACCGGGGAGCTGTTTTTT.

The genes are TRBV3-1 (or the pseudogene TRBV3-2) and TRBJ1-4; 9 bases are shared with TRBD1. Trimming cost V 1 base and J 7 bases; bases outside gene matches: 10. The CDR3 length is 17 residues. Germline V gene data show CDR1 as LGHDT and CDR2 as YNNKEL (reference sequence). The CDR3 nucleotides read TGTGCCAGCAGCCAAGGGGGGACAGGGTATGGAGGTGAAAAACTGTTTTTT. Protein product: CASSQGGTGYGGEKLFF.